This record looks at one T cell receptor beta chain sequence and its context. Trimming removed 4 bases at V and 8 bases at J, with 14 bases between. Germline V gives CDR1 GTSNPN, CDR2 SVGIG (reference sequence). The CDR3 spans 13 residues. Patients from Seattle were sampled longitudinally, starting during active infection. Under the authors' procedure: Amplified reference gene primers provided the basis for estimating nucleated cell counts. Profiled with immunoSEQ multiplex PCR; TCRdb holds only in-frame clones, not every one. D and trimming were read from the DNA, whereas the V and J calls and clone size are those reported in that table. The data contain fewer than 200,000 clones, 75% to 85% of them singletons. The data belong to a study of blood T cell repertoires in COVID-19. Looking at the study overall: The United States, Italy and Spain provided the acute and convalescent COVID-19 samples. Sample material is recorded as cDNA or gDNA derived from T cells, B-cell-depleted T cells, or PBMCs.

The specimen sequenced was peripheral blood. The clonotype comes from a woman in her thirties or forties with COVID-19, enrolled during active disease. The V gene is TRBV30, the J gene TRBJ1-4, with D possibly matching TRBD1 (5 bases). In DNA, the CDR3 is TGTGCCTGGAAAGTCGGGGGATGGGAAAAACTGTTTTTT. Its protein is CAWKVGGWEKLFF.